The 7 T cell receptor beta chains given below trace back to one sample, sequenced in a study of T cells in Graves' hyperthyroidism and ophthalmopathy. Amplification yielded TCR beta CDR3 regions, with RNA transcripts as the source. The TCR CDR3 first-round RT-PCR relied on the HTBI primer set. In TCRdb, the multiplex PCR reads were re-called with MiXCR into one record per CDR3 protein. In the table there are about 98,000 distinct CDR3 sequences, roughly 40% of which are singletons. Sequencing was carried out using peripheral blood or thyroid tissue (not recorded which). These receptors were obtained from a woman in her 30s with Graves' hyperthyroidism.

In this sample, this clonotype turned up many times. This chain links TRBV6-6 with TRBJ2-2, with D perhaps given as TRBD1 or TRBD2 (5 bases each). The CDR3 is made up of 15 amino acids. The ends were cut back, 9 bases at V and 1 base at J, with 15 bases in the middle. Looked up from germline, CDR1 is MNHNY and CDR2 is SVGAGI (reference sequence). In nucleotides, the CDR3 is TGTGCCAGTGGGGACCTCTCGGAGAACACCGGGGAGCTGTTTTTT. It yields the protein CASGDLSENTGELFF.

The DNA for the CDR3 is TGTGCCAGCACGGGACAGGCCCCCGAGCAGTACTTC. Amino acid sequence: CASTGQAPEQYF. The chain combines TRBV2 with TRBJ2-7; 8 bases line up with TRBD1. The CDR3 runs 12 residues. Unmatched junction bases numbered 5, after V lost 7 bases and J lost 6 bases. Germline V gene data show CDR1 as SNHLY and CDR2 as FYNNEI.

Turning to this clonotype: This could be a read error, since a much larger clone is one nucleotide away. Written as DNA, the CDR3 is TGTGCCAGCAGCAAAGGTCTGGTGGCCACTGAAGCTTTCTTT. This translates into CASSKGLVATEAFF. The J gene is TRBJ1-1, the V gene TRBV6-5; D is uncertain. Between the trimmed V and J ends, which lost 6 bases and 4 bases, there was a span of 15 bases. This CDR3 has 14 residues. Germline V CDR1 and CDR2: MNHEY, SVGAGI.

About this clonotype: One end of the junction fails to match germline, which may point to a read error. CDR3 nucleotide sequence: TGTACCAGCAGCTCCATGATGAACACTGAAGCTTCCTTT. Its translation: CTSSSMMNTEASF. The chain employs TRBV6-1 and TRBJ1-1; D remains unclear. Germline V gene lookup returns CDR1 MNHNS and CDR2 SASEGT. The CDR3 sequence is 13 residues long.

As for this clonotype: A much more abundant neighbour one base away suggests this may be a read error. This rearrangement joins TRBV6-6 to TRBJ2-3; D uncertain. Germline-derived CDR1 and CDR2 are MNHNY and SVGAGI (reference sequence). This CDR3 comprises 13 residues. V was pared by 7 bases and J by 1 base, with 9 bases between. CDR3 protein: CASTSRGTDTQYF. Written as DNA, the CDR3 is TGTGCCAGCACTTCCCGGGGCACAGATACGCAGTATTTT.

Many counts were recorded for this clonotype. The genes are TRBV7-2 and TRBJ2-7, with 7 bases that match TRBD2. This CDR3 comprises 13 residues. CDR1 and CDR2 (germline): SGHTA, FQGNSA. Unmatched junction bases numbered 8, after V lost 5 bases and J lost 7 bases. CDR3 sequence (DNA): TGTGCCAGCAGCCTCCGACTAGCTCGGGAGCAGTACTTC. Protein product: CASSLRLAREQYF.

The chain combines TRBV7-8 with TRBJ2-5, with D perhaps being TRBD1 or TRBD2 (5 bases each). The CDR3 contains 19 residues. Trimming pared 1 base from V and 2 bases from J, leaving 23 bases between. Germline values: CDR1 SGHVS, CDR2 FQNEAQ. The CDR3 DNA sequence: TGTGCCAGCAGCTTAGTAGGGGACCCCCAATGTGTGGCGCAAGAGACCCAGTACTTC. Translation gives CASSLVGDPQCVAQETQYF. Using reference TRBV7-8 and TRBJ2-5 for the parts outside the CDR3, the full variable domain is GAGVSQSPRYKVAKRGQDVALRCDPISGHVSLFWYQQALGQGPEFLTYFQNEAQLDKSGLPSDRFFAERPEGSVSTLKIQRTQQEDSAVYLCASSLVGDPQCVAQETQYFGPGTRLLVL.